This T cell receptor (beta chain) was retrieved from a study of blood T cell repertoires in COVID-19. Overall study: Sites in the United States, Italy and Spain provided acute and convalescent COVID-19 samples. T cells, B-cell-depleted T cells, or PBMCs supplied cDNA or gDNA.

Original processing methods: Counts of nucleated cells, estimated from reference gene primer amplification, were obtained. TCRdb keeps only in-frame clones here, not all; method: immunoSEQ multiplex PCR. D and trimming come from the DNA, and the V and J calls and clone size come from that table. The sample comprises 110,000 to 150,000 clones, under 80% of which are singletons, and about 4% rests with the top ten. Germline assignment: CDR1 SGDLS and CDR2 YYNGEE. V lost 7 bases and J 5 bases, leaving 9 bases between the germline ends. This CDR3 is 11 amino acids long. The chain links TRBV9 to TRBJ2-5; D is unresolved. This TCR came from a man aged 60 to 75 with acute or convalescent COVID-19. What was sequenced was peripheral blood. The CDR3 nucleotides are TGTGCCAGCCCCCAGAGGGAGACCCAGTACTTC. Encoded protein: CASPQRETQYF.